The TCR beta chain described here comes from a study of early T cells in non-severe SARS-CoV-2 infection. The wider study: Sequencing was performed on bulk RNA from unsorted whole blood, leaving chains unpaired.

The V and J ends lost 10 bases and 4 bases respectively, with 14 bases between them. The germline V gene has CDR1 ENHRY and CDR2 SYGVKD. The CDR3 consists of 13 residues. MiXCR was run by TCRdb on the 5' RACE reads, yielding one entry per CDR3 protein. This sample has some 64,000 distinct CDR3 sequences, with roughly 9% found just once. This clonotype was observed a handful of times. The chain is built from TRBV10-3 and TRBJ1-5; D is perhaps TRBD1 (6 bases). This receptor was obtained from an adult who was a healthcare worker with PCR-confirmed SARS-CoV-2 infection or an uninfected control (not recorded which). Sequences were derived from whole blood, sampled at baseline. CDR3: CASRTADNQPQHF. The CDR3 nucleotides are TGTGCCAGCCGGACAGCTGATAATCAGCCCCAGCATTTT.